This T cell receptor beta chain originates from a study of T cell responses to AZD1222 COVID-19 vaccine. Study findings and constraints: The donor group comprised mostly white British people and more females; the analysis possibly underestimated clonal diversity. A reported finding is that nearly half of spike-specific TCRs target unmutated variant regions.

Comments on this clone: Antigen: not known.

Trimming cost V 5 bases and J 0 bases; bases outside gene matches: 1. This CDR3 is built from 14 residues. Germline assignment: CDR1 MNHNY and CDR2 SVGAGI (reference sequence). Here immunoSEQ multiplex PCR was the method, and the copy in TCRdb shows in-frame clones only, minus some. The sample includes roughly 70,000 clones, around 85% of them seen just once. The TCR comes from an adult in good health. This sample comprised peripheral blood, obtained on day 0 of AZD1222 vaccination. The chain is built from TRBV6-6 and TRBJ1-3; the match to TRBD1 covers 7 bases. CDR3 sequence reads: CASSGTASGNTIYF. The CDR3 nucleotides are TGTGCCAGCAGTGGGACAGCCTCTGGAAACACCATATATTTT.